This TCR beta chain was documented in a study of patients and donors after allogeneic stem cell transplantation. TCRdb fed the RT-PCR reads into MiXCR, producing one record per CDR3 protein. The repertoire has 390,000 or so distinct CDR3 sequences, more than 15% of them found once; the top ten carry just over 7%. The trim removed 6 bases at V and 6 bases at J, leaving 19 bases unmatched. Germline CDR1 is SNHLY and CDR2 is FYNNEI. The CDR3 has 17 amino acids. This clonotype was picked up a small number of times. This TCR was sampled from a human donor who was either an allogeneic HSCT recipient or a stem cell or donor lymphocyte infusion donor (not recorded which). It is not recorded whose cells these are; they may come from a transplant donor. Specimen: blood, either unsorted or a sorted T cell fraction (not recorded which). V is TRBV2 and J is TRBJ2-7, with 8 nucleotides matching TRBD1. CDR3 sequence reads: CASRLISPGTGNSEQYF. In nucleotides, the CDR3 is TGTGCCAGCAGACTTATCTCCCCCGGGACAGGCAATTCCGAGCAGTACTTC.